This T cell receptor (beta chain) was sequenced in a study of early T cells in non-severe SARS-CoV-2 infection. Study-wide context: Unsorted whole blood bulk RNA was sequenced, with unpaired chains.

This CDR3 has 15 residues. V was cut by 5 bases and J by 6 bases, with 18 bases left in between. Looked up from germline, CDR1 is SGHTA and CDR2 is FQGTGA. This clonotype was observed many times. The antigen remains undetermined. Study findings and constraints: Matches to VDJdb favored anti-spike CD8 responses and missed private and CD4 specificities.

Each CDR3 protein is one row after TCRdb ran MiXCR on the 5' RACE reads. The profile shows about 36,000 distinct CDR3 sequences, 6% to 8% of them singletons. This TCR derives from an adult who was a healthcare worker with PCR-confirmed SARS-CoV-2 infection or an uninfected control (not recorded which). The J gene is TRBJ2-3, the V gene TRBV7-3; D is ambiguous. The starting material was whole blood, obtained at baseline. In nucleotides, the CDR3 is TGTGCCAGCAGCCCGTTCGGAGCAGGAGCGGATACGCAGTATTTT. Encoded protein: CASSPFGAGADTQYF.